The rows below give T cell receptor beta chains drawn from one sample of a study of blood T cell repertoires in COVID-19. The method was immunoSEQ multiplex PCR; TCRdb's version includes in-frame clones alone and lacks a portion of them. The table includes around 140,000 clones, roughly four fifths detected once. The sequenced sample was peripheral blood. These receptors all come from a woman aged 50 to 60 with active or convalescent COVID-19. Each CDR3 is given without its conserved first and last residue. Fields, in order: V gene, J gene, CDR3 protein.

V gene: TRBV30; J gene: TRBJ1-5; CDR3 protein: AWSPRGGNQPQH
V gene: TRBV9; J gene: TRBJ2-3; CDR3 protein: ASSVGFDLGRTDTQY
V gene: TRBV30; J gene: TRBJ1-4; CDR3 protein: AWSGGTGRGEKLF
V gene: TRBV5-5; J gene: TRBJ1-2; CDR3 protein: ASSLGVQGLGGYT
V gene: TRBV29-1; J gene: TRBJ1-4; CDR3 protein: SVRQGGYREKLF
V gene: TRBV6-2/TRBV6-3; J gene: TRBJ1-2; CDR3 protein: ASSRINYGYT
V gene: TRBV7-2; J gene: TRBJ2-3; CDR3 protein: ASSLRGRPDTQY
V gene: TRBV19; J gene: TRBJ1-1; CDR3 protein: ASSGLVYTEAF
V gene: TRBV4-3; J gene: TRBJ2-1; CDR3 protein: ASSPRETADEQF
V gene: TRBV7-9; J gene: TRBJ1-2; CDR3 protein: ASSLAGDSNYGYT
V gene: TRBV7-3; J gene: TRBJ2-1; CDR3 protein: ASSSMAGGNYNEQF
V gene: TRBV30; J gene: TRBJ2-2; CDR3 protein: AWRPPGLAGGRTGELF
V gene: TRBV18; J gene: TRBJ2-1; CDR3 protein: ASFPGSGNEQF
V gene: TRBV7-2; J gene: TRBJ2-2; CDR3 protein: ASSYSGGYGELF
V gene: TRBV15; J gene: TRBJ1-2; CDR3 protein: ATSRDRAANYGYT
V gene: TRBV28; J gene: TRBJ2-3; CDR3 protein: ASSSTTGTSLL
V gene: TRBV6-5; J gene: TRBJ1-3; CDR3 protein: ASKTATSGNTIY
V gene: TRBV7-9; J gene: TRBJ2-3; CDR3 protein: ASSGMTGADTQY
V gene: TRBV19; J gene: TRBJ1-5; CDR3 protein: ASSHGGGEGNQPQH
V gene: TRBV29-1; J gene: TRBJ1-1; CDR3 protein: SARTVGLTEAF
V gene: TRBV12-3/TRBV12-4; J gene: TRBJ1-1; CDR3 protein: ASSFSGGRAF
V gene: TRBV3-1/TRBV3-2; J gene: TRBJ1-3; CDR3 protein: ASSPEHGRVGSGNTIY
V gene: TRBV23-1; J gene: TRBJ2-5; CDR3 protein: ARQGAGETQY
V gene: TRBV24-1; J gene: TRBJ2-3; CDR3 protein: ATSDGLAGGDTQY
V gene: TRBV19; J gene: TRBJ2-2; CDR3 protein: ASSILQGAYNTGELF
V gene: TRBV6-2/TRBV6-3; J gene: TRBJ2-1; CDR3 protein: ASSYKEGRGDYNEQF
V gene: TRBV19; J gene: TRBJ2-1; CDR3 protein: ASSIGLAGYNEQF
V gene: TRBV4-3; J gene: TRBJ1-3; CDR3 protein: ASSQEYVQSSGNTIY
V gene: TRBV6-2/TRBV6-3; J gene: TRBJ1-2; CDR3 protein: ASSYSPLYYGYT
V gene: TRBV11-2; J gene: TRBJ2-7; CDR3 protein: ASSSGTVHYEQY
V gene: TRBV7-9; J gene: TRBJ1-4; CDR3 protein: ASSLGTSNEKLF
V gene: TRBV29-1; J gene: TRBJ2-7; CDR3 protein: SVRGGAYEQY
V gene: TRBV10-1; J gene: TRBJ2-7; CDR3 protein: ASSYTGDGGYEQY
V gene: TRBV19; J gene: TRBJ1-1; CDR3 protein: ASSIGRLPDTEAF
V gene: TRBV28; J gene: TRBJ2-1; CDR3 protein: ASSFSGQGITYNEQF
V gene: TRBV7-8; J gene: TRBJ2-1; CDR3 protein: ASSPSLAGLNSYNEQF
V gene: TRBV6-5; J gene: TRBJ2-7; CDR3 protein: ASGQARYEQY
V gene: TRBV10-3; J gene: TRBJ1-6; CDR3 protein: AISPGTANNSPLH
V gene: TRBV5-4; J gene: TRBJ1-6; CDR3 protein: ASSPTGGSPLH
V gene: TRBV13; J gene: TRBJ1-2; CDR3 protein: ASSLDRGLTGNGYT
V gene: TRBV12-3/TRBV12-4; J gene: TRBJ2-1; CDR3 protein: ASRAGPYNEQF
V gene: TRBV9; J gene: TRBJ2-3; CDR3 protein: ASSSVLPARMY
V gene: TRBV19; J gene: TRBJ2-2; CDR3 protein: ASSRDFPPRTGELF
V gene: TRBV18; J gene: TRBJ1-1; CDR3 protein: ASSPDRGTEAF
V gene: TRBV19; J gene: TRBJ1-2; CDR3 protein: ASSSSGTGHYGYT
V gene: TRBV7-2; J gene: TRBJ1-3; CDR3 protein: ASSLAGSDTIY
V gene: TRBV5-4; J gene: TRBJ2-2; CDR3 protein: ASSLGQNRDTGELF
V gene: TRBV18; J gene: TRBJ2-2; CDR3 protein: ASSNLDSLSAGELF
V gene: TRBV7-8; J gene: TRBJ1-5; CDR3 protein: ASSAGSSNQPQH
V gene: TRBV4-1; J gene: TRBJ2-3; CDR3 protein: ASSQGDTSTDTQY